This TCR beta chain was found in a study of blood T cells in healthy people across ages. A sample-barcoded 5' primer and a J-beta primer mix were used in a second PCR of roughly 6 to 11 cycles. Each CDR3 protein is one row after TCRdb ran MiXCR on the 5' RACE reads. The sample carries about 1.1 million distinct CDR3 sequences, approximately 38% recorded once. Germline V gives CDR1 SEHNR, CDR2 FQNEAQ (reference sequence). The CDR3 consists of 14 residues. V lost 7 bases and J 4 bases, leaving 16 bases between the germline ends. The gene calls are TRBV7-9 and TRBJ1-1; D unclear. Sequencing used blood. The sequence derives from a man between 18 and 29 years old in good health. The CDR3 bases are TGTGCCAGCATCGCCGGTGGAGCGGGCACTGAAGCTTTCTTT. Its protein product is CASIAGGAGTEAFF.